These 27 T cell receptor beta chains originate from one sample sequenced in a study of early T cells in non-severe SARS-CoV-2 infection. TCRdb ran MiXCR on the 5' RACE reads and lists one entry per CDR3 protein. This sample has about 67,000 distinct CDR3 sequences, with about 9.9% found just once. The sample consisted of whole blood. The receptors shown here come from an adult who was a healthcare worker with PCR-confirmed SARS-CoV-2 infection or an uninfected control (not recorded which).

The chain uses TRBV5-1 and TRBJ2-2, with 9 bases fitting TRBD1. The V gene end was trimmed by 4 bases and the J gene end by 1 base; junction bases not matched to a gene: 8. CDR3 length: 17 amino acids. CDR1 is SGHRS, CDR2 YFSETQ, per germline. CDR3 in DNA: TGCGCCAGCAGCCCGGGACAGGGTACTGTGAACACCGGGGAGCTGTTTTTT. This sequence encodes CASSPGQGTVNTGELFF.

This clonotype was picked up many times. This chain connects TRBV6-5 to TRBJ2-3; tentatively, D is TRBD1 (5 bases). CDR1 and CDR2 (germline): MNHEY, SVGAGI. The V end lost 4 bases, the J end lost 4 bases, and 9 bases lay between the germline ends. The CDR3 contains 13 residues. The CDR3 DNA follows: TGTGCCAGCAGTTCTCAGGGTGCAGATACGCAGTATTTT. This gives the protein CASSSQGADTQYF.

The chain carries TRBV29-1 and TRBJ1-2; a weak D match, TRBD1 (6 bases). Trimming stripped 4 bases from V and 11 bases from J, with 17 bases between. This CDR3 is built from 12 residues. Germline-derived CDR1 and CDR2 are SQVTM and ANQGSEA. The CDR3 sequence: CSVVEDSDLYTF. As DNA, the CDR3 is TGCAGCGTTGTCGAGGACAGCGATCTTTACACCTTC.

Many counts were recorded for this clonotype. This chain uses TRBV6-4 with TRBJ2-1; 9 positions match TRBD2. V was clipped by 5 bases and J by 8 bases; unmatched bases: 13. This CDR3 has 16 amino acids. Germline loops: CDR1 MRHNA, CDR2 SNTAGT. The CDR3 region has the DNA TGTGCCAGCAGTCAAGGCGTGGGTAGCGGGAGCGATGAGCAGTTCTTC. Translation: CASSQGVGSGSDEQFF.

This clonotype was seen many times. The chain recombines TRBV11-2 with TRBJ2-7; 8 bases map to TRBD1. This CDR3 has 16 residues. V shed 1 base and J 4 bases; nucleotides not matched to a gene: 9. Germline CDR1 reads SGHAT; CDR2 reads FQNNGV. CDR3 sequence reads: CASSLGTGTGTYEQYF. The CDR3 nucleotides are TGTGCCAGCAGCTTAGGGACCGGGACAGGTACTTACGAGCAGTACTTC. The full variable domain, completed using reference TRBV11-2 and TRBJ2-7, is EAGVAQSPRYKIIEKRQSVAFWCNPISGHATLYWYQQILGQGPKLLIQFQNNGVVDDSQLPKDRFSAERLKGVDSTLKIQPAKLEDSAVYLCASSLGTGTGTYEQYFGPGTRLTVT.

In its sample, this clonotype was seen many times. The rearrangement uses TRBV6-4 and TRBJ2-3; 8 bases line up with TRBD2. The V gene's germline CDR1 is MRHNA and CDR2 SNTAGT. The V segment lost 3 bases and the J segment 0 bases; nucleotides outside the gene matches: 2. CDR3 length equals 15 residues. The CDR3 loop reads CASSESGGSTDTQYF. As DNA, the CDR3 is TGTGCCAGCAGTGAGTCGGGGGGGAGCACAGATACGCAGTATTTT.

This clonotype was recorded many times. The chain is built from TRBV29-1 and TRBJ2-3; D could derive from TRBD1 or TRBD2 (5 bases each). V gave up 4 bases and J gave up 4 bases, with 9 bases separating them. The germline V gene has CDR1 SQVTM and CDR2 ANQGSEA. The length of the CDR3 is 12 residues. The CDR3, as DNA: TGCAGCGTTGTCAGGGAGCCAGATACGCAGTATTTT. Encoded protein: CSVVREPDTQYF.

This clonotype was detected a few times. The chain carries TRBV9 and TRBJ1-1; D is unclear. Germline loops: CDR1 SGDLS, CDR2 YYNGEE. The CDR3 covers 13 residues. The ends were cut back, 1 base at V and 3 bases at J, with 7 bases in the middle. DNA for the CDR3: TGTGCCAGCAGCGTACAGGCGTACACTGAAGCTTTCTTT. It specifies CASSVQAYTEAFF.

The CDR3 here is CASSSISGRQAYNEQFF. CDR3 nucleotide sequence: TGTGCCAGCAGTTCCATTAGCGGGAGGCAAGCCTACAATGAGCAGTTCTTC. V usage is TRBV28 and J usage is TRBJ2-1; 10 bases map to TRBD2. Per germline, CDR1 MDHEN and CDR2 SYDVKM. V gave up 4 bases and J gave up 2 bases; unmatched junction bases: 8. CDR3 size: 17 residues. Based on the CDR3 plus reference TRBV28 and TRBJ2-1, the full variable domain is DVKVTQSSRYLVKRTGEKVFLECVQDMDHENMFWYRQDPGLGLRLIYFSYDVKMKEKGDIPEGYSVSREKKERFSLILESASTNQTSMYLCASSSISGRQAYNEQFFGPGTRLTVL.

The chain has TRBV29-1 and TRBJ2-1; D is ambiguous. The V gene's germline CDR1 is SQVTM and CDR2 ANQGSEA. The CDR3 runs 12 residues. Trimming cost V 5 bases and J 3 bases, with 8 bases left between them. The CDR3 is CSVRAVYNEQFF. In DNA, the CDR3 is TGCAGCGTTAGGGCAGTCTACAATGAGCAGTTCTTC.

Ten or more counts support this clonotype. Written as DNA, the CDR3 is TGTGCCAGCAGCCTTAGGACTAGCGGGGGACTAAAGGGTGATGAGCAGTTCTTC. Translation: CASSLRTSGGLKGDEQFF. The gene calls are TRBV13 and TRBJ2-1; 13 nucleotides align to TRBD2. Germline CDR1 reads PRHDT; CDR2 reads FYEKMQ (reference sequence). Trimming at V came to 5 bases and at J to 8 bases, leaving 15 bases not matched to a gene. The CDR3 runs to 18 residues.

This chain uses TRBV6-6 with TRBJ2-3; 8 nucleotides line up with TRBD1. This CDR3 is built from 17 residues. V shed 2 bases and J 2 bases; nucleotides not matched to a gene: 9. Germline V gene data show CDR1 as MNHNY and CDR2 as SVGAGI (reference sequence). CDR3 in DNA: TGTGCCAGCAGTTACCTGCACAGGGGGTCGGTCACAGATACGCAGTATTTT. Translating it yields CASSYLHRGSVTDTQYF.

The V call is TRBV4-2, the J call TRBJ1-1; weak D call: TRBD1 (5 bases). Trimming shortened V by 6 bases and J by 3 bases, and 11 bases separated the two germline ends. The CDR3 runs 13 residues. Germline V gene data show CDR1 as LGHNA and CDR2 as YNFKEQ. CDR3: CASSKGRDTEAFF. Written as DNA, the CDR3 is TGTGCCAGCAGTAAGGGACGGGACACTGAAGCTTTCTTT.

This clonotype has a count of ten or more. As DNA, the CDR3 is TGCAGCGTTGAAACGGGCCGTACTAGCACAGATACGCAGTATTTT. Translated, it gives CSVETGRTSTDTQYF. V usage is TRBV29-1 and J usage is TRBJ2-3; no definite D call. Germline V gene lookup returns CDR1 SQVTM and CDR2 ANQGSEA. V was pared by 2 bases and J by 0 bases, with 12 bases between. This CDR3 contains 15 residues.

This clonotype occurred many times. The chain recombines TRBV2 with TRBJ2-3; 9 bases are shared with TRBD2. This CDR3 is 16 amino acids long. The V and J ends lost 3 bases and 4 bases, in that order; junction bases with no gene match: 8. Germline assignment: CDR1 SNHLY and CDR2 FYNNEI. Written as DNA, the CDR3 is TGTGCCAGCAGTGATTTGGTAGCGGGGGTTTCAGATACGCAGTATTTT. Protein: CASSDLVAGVSDTQYF.

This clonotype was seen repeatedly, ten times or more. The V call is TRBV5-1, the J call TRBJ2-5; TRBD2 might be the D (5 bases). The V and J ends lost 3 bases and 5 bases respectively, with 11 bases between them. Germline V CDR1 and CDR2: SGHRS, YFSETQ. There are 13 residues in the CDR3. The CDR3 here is CASSSGPGETQYF. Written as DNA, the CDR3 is TGCGCCAGCAGCTCCGGTCCGGGGGAGACCCAGTACTTC.

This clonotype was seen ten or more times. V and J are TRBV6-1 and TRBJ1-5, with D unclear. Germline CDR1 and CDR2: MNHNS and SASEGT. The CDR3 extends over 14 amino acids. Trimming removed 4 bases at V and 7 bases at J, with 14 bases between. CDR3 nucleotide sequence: TGTGCCAGCAGTGGTGACAACCACATCCAGCCCCAGCATTTT. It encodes CASSGDNHIQPQHF.

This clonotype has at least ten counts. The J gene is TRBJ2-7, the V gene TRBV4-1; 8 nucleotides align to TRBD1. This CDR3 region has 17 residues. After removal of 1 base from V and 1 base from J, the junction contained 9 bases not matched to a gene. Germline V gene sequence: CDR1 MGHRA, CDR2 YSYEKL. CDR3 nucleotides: TGCGCCAGCAGCCAAGGGTTCAGGACAGGGTTATCCTACGAGCAGTACTTC. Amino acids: CASSQGFRTGLSYEQYF.

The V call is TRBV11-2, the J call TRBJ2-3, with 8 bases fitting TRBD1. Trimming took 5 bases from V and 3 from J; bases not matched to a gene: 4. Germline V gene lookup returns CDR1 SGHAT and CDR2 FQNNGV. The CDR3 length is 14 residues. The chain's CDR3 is CASSRDRGTDTQYF. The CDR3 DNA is TGTGCCAGCAGCCGCGACAGGGGAACAGATACGCAGTATTTT.

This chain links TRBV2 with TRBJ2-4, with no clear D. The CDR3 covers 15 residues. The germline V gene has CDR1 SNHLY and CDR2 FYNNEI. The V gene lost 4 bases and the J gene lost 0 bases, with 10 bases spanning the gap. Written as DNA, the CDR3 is TGTGCCAGCAGTGGAACACAGATAGCCAAAAACATTCAGTACTTC. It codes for CASSGTQIAKNIQYF.

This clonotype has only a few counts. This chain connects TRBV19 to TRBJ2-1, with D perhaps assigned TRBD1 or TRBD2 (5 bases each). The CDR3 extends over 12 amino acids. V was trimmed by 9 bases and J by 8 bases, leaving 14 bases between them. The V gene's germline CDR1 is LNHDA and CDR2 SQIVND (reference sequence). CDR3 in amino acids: CASNEGSDEQFF. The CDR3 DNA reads TGTGCCAGCAACGAGGGGAGCGATGAGCAGTTCTTC.

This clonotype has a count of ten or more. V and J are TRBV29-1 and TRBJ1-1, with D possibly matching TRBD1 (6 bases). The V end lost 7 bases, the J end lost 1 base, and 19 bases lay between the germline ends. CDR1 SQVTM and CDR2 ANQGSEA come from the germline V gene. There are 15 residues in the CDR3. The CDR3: CSGLPITGSNTEAFF. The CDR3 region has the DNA TGCAGCGGCCTACCAATCACAGGGTCGAACACTGAAGCTTTCTTT.

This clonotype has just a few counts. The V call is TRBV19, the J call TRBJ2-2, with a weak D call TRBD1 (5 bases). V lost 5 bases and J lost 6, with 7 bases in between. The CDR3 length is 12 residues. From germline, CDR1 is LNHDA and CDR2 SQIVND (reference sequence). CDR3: CASSPGPGELFF. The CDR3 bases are TGTGCCAGTAGTCCAGGGCCCGGGGAGCTGTTTTTT.

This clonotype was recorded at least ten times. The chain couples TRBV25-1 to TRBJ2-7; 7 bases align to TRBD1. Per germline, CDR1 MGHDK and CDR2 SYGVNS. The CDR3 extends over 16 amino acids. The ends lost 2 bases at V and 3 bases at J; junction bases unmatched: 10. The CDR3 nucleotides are TGTGCCAGCAGTGAAACTCTCAGGGGGTTTATCTACGAGCAGTACTTC. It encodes CASSETLRGFIYEQYF.

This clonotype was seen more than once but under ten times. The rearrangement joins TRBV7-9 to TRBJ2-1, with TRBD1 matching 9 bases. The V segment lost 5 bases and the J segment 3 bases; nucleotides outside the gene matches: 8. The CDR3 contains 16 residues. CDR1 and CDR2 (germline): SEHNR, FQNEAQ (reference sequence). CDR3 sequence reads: CASSGSQGAFYNEQFF. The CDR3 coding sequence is TGTGCCAGCAGCGGATCACAGGGGGCCTTCTACAATGAGCAGTTCTTC.

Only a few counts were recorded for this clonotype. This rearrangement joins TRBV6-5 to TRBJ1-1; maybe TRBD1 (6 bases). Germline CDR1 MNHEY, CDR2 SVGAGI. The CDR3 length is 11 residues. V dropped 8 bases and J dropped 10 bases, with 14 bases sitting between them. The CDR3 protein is CASSPGGAAFF. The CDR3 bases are TGTGCCAGCTCCCCTGGGGGGGCAGCTTTCTTT.

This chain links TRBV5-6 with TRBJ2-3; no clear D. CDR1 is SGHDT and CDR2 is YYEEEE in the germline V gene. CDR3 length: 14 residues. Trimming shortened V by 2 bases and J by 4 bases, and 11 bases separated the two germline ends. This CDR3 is CASSLLDWADTQYF. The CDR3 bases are TGTGCCAGCAGCTTACTCGACTGGGCAGATACGCAGTATTTT.